This TCR beta chain was recovered during a study of glioma-infiltrating T cells. Study-level points and caveats: Only very few CDR3 sequences appeared in both tissue and blood. Non-neoplastic patients had below-expected tissue-blood divergence, while all gliomas exceeded expectation.

This CDR3 has 12 residues. CDR1 and CDR2 (germline): MGHRA, YSYEKL. Amplification of TCR alpha and beta CDR3 regions from RNA used iRepertoire nested multiplex PCR. Tissue mRNA or PBMC total RNA, roughly 90-400 ng, went into one-step reverse transcription and amplification. TCRdb passed the multiplex PCR reads through MiXCR, listing each CDR3 protein once. Of about 93,000 distinct CDR3 sequences in the sample, 35% to 45% were seen once. This clonotype appeared once. Its specificity is unknown. At one end the junction does not follow the germline gene, possibly because of a read error. The chain uses TRBV4-1 and TRBJ2-7, with TRBD1 as a possible D gene (6 bases). The origin of this receptor is a human donor with low-grade glioma or glioblastoma, undergoing nonglioma brain surgery, or in good health (not recorded which). Material for sequencing was glioma tissue, nonneoplastic brain tissue, or PBMCs (not recorded which). The CDR3: CASSQARGEQYF. The CDR3 DNA reads TGTGCCAGCAGCCAAGCCAGGGGCGAGCAGTACTTC.